One sample yielded the 17 T cell receptor beta chains listed below, sequenced in a study of blood T cell repertoires in COVID-19. Sequencing used immunoSEQ multiplex PCR; TCRdb keeps in-frame clones, though not all of them. The data contain some 70,000 clones, 70% to 90% of them seen just once; the ten biggest clones take up approximately 3%. The sample comprised peripheral blood. The source is a man in his 70s with active or convalescent COVID-19.

The chain couples TRBV2 to TRBJ1-4; D gene uncertain. CDR3 length: 15 residues. V lost 7 bases and J 5 bases, leaving 17 bases between the germline ends. Germline V lookup: CDR1 SNHLY, CDR2 FYNNEI. CDR3 coding DNA: TGTGCCAGCAAGGATTCTCGGAGGCAAAATGAAAAACTGTTTTTT. Encoded protein: CASKDSRRQNEKLFF.

The J gene is TRBJ1-5, the V gene TRBV6-1, with 7 bases lining up with TRBD1. The CDR3 is 14 residues long. From germline, CDR1 is MNHNS and CDR2 SASEGT. V lost 5 bases, J lost 3 bases, and 4 bases stayed unmatched. This CDR3 is CASSPGGDNQPQHF. The CDR3 nucleotides are TGTGCCAGCAGTCCAGGGGGTGACAATCAGCCCCAGCATTTT.

This clone was seen only a few times. CDR3 amino acids: CASSLSGTPYSGNTIYF. The CDR3 DNA reads TGTGCCAGCAGCTTATCGGGAACGCCGTACTCTGGAAACACCATATATTTT. The chain recombines TRBV7-9 with TRBJ1-3, with D unclear. Germline V gene lookup returns CDR1 SEHNR and CDR2 FQNEAQ (reference sequence). The CDR3 contains 17 residues. The ends were cut back, 2 bases at V and 0 bases at J, with 14 bases in the middle.

This chain connects TRBV5-4 to TRBJ1-4; unclear D gene. V dropped 1 base and J dropped 8 bases, with 12 bases sitting between them. The CDR3 contains 14 residues. Germline lookup yields CDR1 SGHNT and CDR2 YYREEE (reference sequence). This CDR3 reads CASSLRGFDEKLFF. The CDR3 nucleotides are TGTGCCAGCAGCTTGAGAGGATTTGACGAAAAACTGTTTTTT. Filled out from reference TRBV5-4 and TRBJ1-4, the complete variable domain reads ETGVTQSPTHLIKTRGQQVTLRCSSQSGHNTVSWYQQALGQGPQFIFQYYREEENGRGNFPPRFSGLQFPNYSSELNVNALELDDSALYLCASSLRGFDEKLFFGSGTQLSVL.

The genes are TRBV6-5 and TRBJ1-2; 8 nucleotides line up with TRBD1. The CDR3 covers 14 residues. Trimming removed 8 bases from V and 4 bases from J; junction bases left unmatched: 9. CDR1 is MNHEY and CDR2 is SVGAGI in the germline V gene. The CDR3 protein is CASDIRGLIYGYTF. CDR3 coding DNA: TGTGCCAGCGATATCAGGGGGCTTATCTATGGCTACACCTTC.

The V gene is TRBV12-5, the J gene TRBJ1-1; D gene uncertain. Germline CDR1 LGHNT, CDR2 FRNRAP. Trimming left V 2 bases short and J 5 bases short, with 6 bases between. The CDR3 runs to 12 residues. CDR3 in DNA: TGTGCTAGTGGTTTGCTCAGGACTGAAGCTTTCTTT. Encoded protein: CASGLLRTEAFF.

V and J are TRBV28 and TRBJ2-1, with 10 bases fitting TRBD2. The CDR3 has 13 amino acids. Germline values: CDR1 MDHEN, CDR2 SYDVKM. The CDR3, as DNA: TGTCGGTCTAGCGGGAGCTCCTACAATGAGCAGTTCTTC. It encodes CRSSGSSYNEQFF.

The V call is TRBV10-1, the J call TRBJ2-7, with TRBD1 identical over 9 bases. The germline CDR1 and CDR2 sequences are WNHNN and SYGVQD (reference sequence). This CDR3 contains 19 residues. V shed 6 bases, J shed 2 bases, and the junction held 20 bases outside the gene matches. The DNA for the CDR3 is TGCGCCAGCAGCAACGGGAAACTAGACACAGGGGGCCACCCCTACGAGCAGTACTTC. It is translated as CASSNGKLDTGGHPYEQYF.

The chain uses TRBV12-5 and TRBJ2-1, with TRBD2 as a possible D gene (5 bases). CDR1 is LGHNT, CDR2 FRNRAP, per germline. The CDR3 runs to 16 residues. V dropped 7 bases and J dropped 0 bases, with 16 bases sitting between them. The CDR3 DNA reads as TGTGCTAGTGCCCTCGGACTGGCGGGCTCCTACAATGAGCAGTTCTTC. Translating gives CASALGLAGSYNEQFF. Based on the CDR3 plus reference TRBV12-5 and TRBJ2-1, the full variable domain is DARVTQTPRHKVTEMGQEVTMRCQPILGHNTVFWYRQTMMQGLELLAYFRNRAPLDDSGMPKDRFSAEMPDATLATLKIQPSEPRDSAVYFCASALGLAGSYNEQFFGPGTRLTVL.

The rearrangement links TRBV6-2 or TRBV6-3 to TRBJ2-7, with a tentative D call TRBD1 (6 bases). Germline CDR1 MNHEY, CDR2 SVGEGT. V lost 5 bases and J lost 5, with 22 bases in between. There are 16 residues in the CDR3. The CDR3, as DNA: TGTGCCAGCAGTGACACGACAAGGACAGTTGGCCACGAGCAGTACTTC. It translates to CASSDTTRTVGHEQYF.

J is TRBJ2-1 and V is TRBV7-8; 10 nucleotides match TRBD2. CDR1 is SGHVS, CDR2 FQNEAQ, per germline. CDR3 length: 16 amino acids. Trimming cost V 6 bases and J 7 bases; bases outside gene matches: 12. The CDR3: CASRSPAGGFFNEQFF. The CDR3 DNA sequence: TGTGCCAGCAGGTCCCCAGCGGGGGGGTTCTTTAATGAGCAGTTCTTC.

The rearrangement joins TRBV6-5 to TRBJ2-6; unclear D gene. V was trimmed by 3 bases and J by 1 base, leaving 7 bases between them. The V gene's germline CDR1 is MNHEY and CDR2 SVGAGI. CDR3 length: 15 residues. The CDR3 region is CASSYAGSGANVLTF. The CDR3, as DNA: TGTGCCAGCAGTTATGCCGGGTCTGGGGCCAACGTCCTGACTTTC.

In DNA, the CDR3 is TGTGCCAGCTCGGCCCGGCGGGGGGCTAAGTACGAGCAGTACTTC. Amino acids: CASSARRGAKYEQYF. J is TRBJ2-7 and V is TRBV18; 8 bases map to TRBD2. The CDR3 extends over 15 amino acids. Trimming cost V 6 bases and J 4 bases; bases outside gene matches: 11. CDR1 is KGHSH, CDR2 LQKENI, per germline.

This sequence joins TRBV9 and TRBJ2-2, with 7 bases aligning to TRBD1. V dropped 4 bases and J dropped 6; count of bases not matched to a gene: 6. The CDR3 is 14 amino acids. CDR1 and CDR2 from the germline V gene are SGDLS and YYNGEE. DNA of the CDR3: TGTGCCAGCAGCTCCGGGACAGCATCCGGGGAGCTGTTTTTT. The encoded protein is CASSSGTASGELFF.

The rearrangement links TRBV5-1 to TRBJ1-3; D is unresolved. The CDR3 length is 15 residues. Germline CDR1 SGHRS, CDR2 YFSETQ. The V gene lost 0 bases and the J gene lost 0 bases, with 7 bases spanning the gap. CDR3 sequence reads: CASSLAGGSGNTIYF. CDR3 sequence (DNA): TGCGCCAGCAGCTTGGCCGGTGGCTCTGGAAACACCATATATTTT.

V is TRBV2 and J is TRBJ1-1; no definite D call. V was pared by 5 bases and J by 5 bases, with 12 bases between. Germline V gene data show CDR1 as SNHLY and CDR2 as FYNNEI. The CDR3 runs 13 residues. The CDR3 loop is CASSLDRGTEAFF. CDR3 DNA sequence: TGTGCCAGCAGTTTAGATCGAGGGACTGAAGCTTTCTTT.

The gene calls are TRBV23-1 and TRBJ1-5; perhaps TRBD1 as D (5 bases). TRBV23-1 is reported as an ORF; its role is uncertain. V was shortened by 3 bases and J by 4 bases, with 16 bases between the two germline ends. This CDR3 spans 16 amino acids. The CDR3 DNA sequence: TGCGCCAGCAGTCAGTCGGAGGACGGGGGGAATCAGCCCCAGCATTTT. It is translated as CASSQSEDGGNQPQHF.